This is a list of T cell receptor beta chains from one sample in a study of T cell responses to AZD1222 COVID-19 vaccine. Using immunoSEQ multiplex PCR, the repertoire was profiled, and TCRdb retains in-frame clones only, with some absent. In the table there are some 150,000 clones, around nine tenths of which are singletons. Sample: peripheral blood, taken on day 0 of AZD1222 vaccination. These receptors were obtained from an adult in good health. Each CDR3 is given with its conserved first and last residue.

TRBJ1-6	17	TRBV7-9	CASSLDGPGATNSPLHF
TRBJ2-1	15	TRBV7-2	CASSPRQGLYNEQFF
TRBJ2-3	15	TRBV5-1	CASSLAAAKADTQYF
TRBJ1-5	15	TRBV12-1	CASSFCQGKAQPQHF
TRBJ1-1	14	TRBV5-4	CASSGGPGGTEAFF
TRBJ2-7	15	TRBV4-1	CASSQQGQELAEQYF
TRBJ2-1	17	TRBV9	CASSSPLSVSAYNEQFF
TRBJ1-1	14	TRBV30	CAWTGTGLNTEAFF
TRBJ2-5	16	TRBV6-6	CASCKDRGGGSETQYF
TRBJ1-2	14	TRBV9	CASSVDQGALGYTF
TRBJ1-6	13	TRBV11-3	CASSQGYNSPLHF
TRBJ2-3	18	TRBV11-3	CASSLGSRGDQSTDTQYF
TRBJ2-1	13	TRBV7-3	CASSFEGIGEQFF
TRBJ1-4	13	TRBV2	CATLRGTNEKLFF
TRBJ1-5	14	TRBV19	CASNPRYSNQPQHF
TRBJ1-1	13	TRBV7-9	CASSLSDQGEAFF
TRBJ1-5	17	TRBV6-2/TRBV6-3	CASSYPWTVYSNQPQHF
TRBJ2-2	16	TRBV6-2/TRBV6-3	CASSRRLAGDTGELFF
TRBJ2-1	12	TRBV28	CASSLYYNEQFF
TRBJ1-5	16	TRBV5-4	CASSLSGITSNQPQHF
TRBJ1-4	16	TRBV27	CASSLFEGRANEKLFF
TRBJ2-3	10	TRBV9	CASGWDTQYF
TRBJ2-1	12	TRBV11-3	CATNKGGNEQFF
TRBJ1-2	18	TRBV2	CASSDLIRDRVVLGGYTF
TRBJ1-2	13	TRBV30	CAWRAQGNYGYTF
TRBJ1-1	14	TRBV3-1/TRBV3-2	CASSQLQGGTEAFF
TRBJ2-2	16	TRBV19	CASSPGGQLSPGELFF
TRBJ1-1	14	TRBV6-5	CASSIRQGNTEAFF
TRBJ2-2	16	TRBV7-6	CASSSQLAGGTGELFF
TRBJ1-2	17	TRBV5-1	CASSLRGQGISNYGYTF
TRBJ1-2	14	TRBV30	CAWSPDSSNYGYTF